The rows below give T cell receptor beta chains drawn from one sample of a study of blood T cells in healthy people across ages. TCRdb re-derived calls from the 5' RACE reads in MiXCR, one entry per CDR3 protein. The sample holds around 900,000 distinct CDR3 sequences, roughly half seen once. The sample taken for sequencing was blood. These receptor sequences come from a woman aged 55-69 years in good health. Both conserved end residues are trimmed from each CDR3. Each record gives: clone size, CDR3 length, J gene, V gene, CDR3 protein. Clone size, where shown, is once, few, many, or a class for clones that have expanded.

>.|14|TRBJ1-4|TRBV30
AWSEGTRQGNEKLF
>.|11|TRBJ1-2|TRBV5-1
ASSLLGYHGYT
>once|14|TRBJ2-5|TRBV4-1
ASRLKIQGTQETQY
>few|16|TRBJ2-7|TRBV14
ASSGRGRLAGGYYEQY
>.|12|TRBJ2-3|TRBV20-1
SAREVRGQDTQY
>few|11|TRBJ2-3|TRBV2
ASSAFSPDTQY
>.|13|TRBJ2-3|TRBV7-9
ASSLRSSGRDTQY
>.|13|TRBJ2-7|TRBV15
ATSRSPAGNSEQY
>.|13|TRBJ2-3|TRBV15
ATRDQRESGDTQY
>.|14|TRBJ1-5|TRBV7-2
ASSTRTGYSNQPQH
>many|10|TRBJ2-1|TRBV27
ASSASGKAEF
>.|13|TRBJ1-1|TRBV5-6
ASSTGSRDNTEAF
>.|9|TRBJ2-3|TRBV20-1
SAERVDTQY
>many|10|TRBJ2-6|TRBV20-1
SAPRRADILT
>.|13|TRBJ2-3|TRBV11-2
ASSSRQGISDTQY